Below, 4 T cell receptor beta chains from the same sample are listed, as sequenced in a study of cytomegalovirus exposure and HLA in healthy donors. Both 60 Vbeta primers and 13 Jbeta primers went into the PCR. Assay: immunoSEQ multiplex PCR; the TCRdb copy retains only in-frame clones and omits some. Of about 160,000 clones in the sample, approximately 84% are singletons; the top ten hold around 2.1%. The sample comprised PBMCs. All receptors come from a man between 18 and 29 years old in good health and CMV-seropositive.

The rearrangement joins TRBV13 to TRBJ2-7; perhaps TRBD1 as D (6 bases). This CDR3 has 15 residues. The germline V gene has CDR1 PRHDT and CDR2 FYEKMQ (reference sequence). Trimming shortened V by 4 bases and J by 2 bases, and 15 bases separated the two germline ends. CDR3 protein: CASSSKRGTPYEQYF. Written as DNA, the CDR3 is TGTGCCAGCAGCTCAAAGAGGGGGACACCCTACGAGCAGTACTTC.

V gene TRBV6-5 combines with J gene TRBJ2-2; 9 nucleotides line up with TRBD1. The germline CDR1 and CDR2 sequences are MNHEY and SVGAGI. V lost 1 base, J lost 3 bases, and 3 bases stayed unmatched. The CDR3 is made up of 16 amino acids. The CDR3 region is CASSYYRGRDTGELFF. The CDR3 nucleotides read TGTGCCAGCAGTTACTACAGGGGGCGGGACACCGGGGAGCTGTTTTTT.

The rearrangement uses TRBV7-2 and TRBJ1-3; D is undetermined. Germline CDR1 and CDR2: SGHTA and FQGNSA. V was pared by 1 base and J by 2 bases, with 9 bases between. The CDR3 has 15 residues. CDR3: CASSLVGGPGNTIYF. Here the CDR3 DNA reads TGTGCCAGCAGCTTAGTAGGTGGGCCTGGAAACACCATATATTTT. The full variable domain, rest sourced from reference TRBV7-2 and TRBJ1-3, is GAGVSQSPSNKVTEKGKDVELRCDPISGHTALYWYRQSLGQGLEFLIYFQGNSAPDKSGLPSDRFSAERTGGSVSTLTIQRTQQEDSAVYLCASSLVGGPGNTIYFGEGSWLTVV.

A few counts support this clone. The V and J genes are TRBV6-1 and TRBJ2-3, with 8 bases lining up with TRBD2. J gave up 3 bases and V 6 bases, and 5 bases lay outside the gene matches. The CDR3 sequence is 14 residues long. Germline CDR1 MNHNS, CDR2 SASEGT. The CDR3 DNA is TGTGCCAGCAGAATTGGCGGGGGGACAGATACGCAGTATTTT. Encoded protein: CASRIGGGTDTQYF.